This paragraph covers one T cell receptor (beta chain) sequence. The J segment lost 3 bases and the V segment lost 11 bases, leaving 18 bases of the junction unmatched. Germline CDR1 is MNHEY and CDR2 is SMNVEV (reference sequence). The CDR3 is made up of 16 amino acids. This specimen comes from a study of follicular helper T cells after annual influenza vaccination. Study information: Across the 2013-2014, 2014-2015 and 2015-2016 vaccination seasons, some subjects were resampled.

Sequencing was performed with immunoSEQ multiplex PCR; in TCRdb, only in-frame clones are kept and a portion is missing. The data show nearly 15,000 clones, roughly 84% seen once. The time point was: 2014-2015 season, 7 days after vaccination. Each time point used 40 to 100 mL of blood. Non-naive CD4+CXCR5+PD-1+ cTfh were sorted into ICOS+CD38+ and ICOS-CD38- fractions. This receptor was identified in an adult who received the influenza vaccine. Sequences were derived from CXCR5+ CD38- circulating T follicular helper cells from blood, sampled 7 days after influenza vaccination. Subset given: circulating Tfh, non-naive CD4+CXCR5+PD-1+ (ICOS+CD38+ or ICOS-CD38-). The chain employs TRBV27 and TRBJ2-7; 8 bases align to TRBD1. The CDR3 region is CAPHAPPRTGCYEQYF. CDR3 DNA sequence: TGTGCCCCACATGCCCCCCCCCGGACAGGGTGCTACGAGCAGTACTTC.